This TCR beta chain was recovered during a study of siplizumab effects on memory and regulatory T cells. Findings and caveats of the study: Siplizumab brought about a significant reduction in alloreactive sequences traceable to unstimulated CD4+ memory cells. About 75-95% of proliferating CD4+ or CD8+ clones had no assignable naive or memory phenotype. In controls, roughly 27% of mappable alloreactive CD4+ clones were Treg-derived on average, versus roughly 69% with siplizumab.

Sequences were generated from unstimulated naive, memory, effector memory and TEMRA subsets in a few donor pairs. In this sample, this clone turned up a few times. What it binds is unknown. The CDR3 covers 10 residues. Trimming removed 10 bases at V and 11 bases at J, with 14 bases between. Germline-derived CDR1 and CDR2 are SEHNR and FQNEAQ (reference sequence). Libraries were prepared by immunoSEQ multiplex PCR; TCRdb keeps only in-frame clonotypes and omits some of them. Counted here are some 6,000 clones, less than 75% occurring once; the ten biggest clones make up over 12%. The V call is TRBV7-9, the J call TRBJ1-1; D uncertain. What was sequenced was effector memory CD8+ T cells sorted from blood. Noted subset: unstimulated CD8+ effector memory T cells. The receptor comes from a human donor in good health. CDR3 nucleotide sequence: TGTGCCATCACGGTGGTTGGGGCTTTCTTT. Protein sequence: CAITVVGAFF.